This T cell receptor (beta chain) stems from a study of blood T cell repertoires in COVID-19. The CDR3 runs to 13 residues. In germline, CDR1 is MNHEY, CDR2 SVGEGT. V lost 3 bases and J lost 7, with 12 bases in between. Participants were aged about 18 to 90 years, lived in 20 to 30 US areas, and enrolled virtually. Cohort allocation depended upon clinical history that participants reported. Authors' methods: Cell counts per sample came from amplifying reference gene primers. Here immunoSEQ multiplex PCR was the method, and the copy in TCRdb shows in-frame clones only, minus some. V and J calls and clone size are given by that table; D and trimming were obtained from the DNA. The sample lists a few hundred thousand clones, 83% occurring once.

The source material was PBMCs or T cells enriched from blood (not recorded which). The chain recombines TRBV6-2 or TRBV6-3 with TRBJ1-2; D uncertain. This clonotype was obtained from a woman aged 50 to 65 who had recovered from COVID-19. This CDR3 is CASSYTPRSGYTF. Here the CDR3 DNA reads TGTGCCAGCAGTTATACCCCGCGATCTGGCTACACCTTC.